The clone carrying this T cell receptor (beta chain) was picked up a small number of times. Its antigen is not identified. Germline V CDR1 and CDR2: MNHEY, SMNVEV (reference sequence). This CDR3 is built from 15 residues. J gave up 2 bases and V 6 bases, and 4 bases lay outside the gene matches. The sample originates from a study of early T cells in non-severe SARS-CoV-2 infection. The wider study: Unsorted whole-blood RNA was sequenced in bulk, leaving chains unpaired. Overall study findings and caveats: VDJdb-based annotation leaned toward anti-spike CD8 responses and missed private and CD4 specificities.

Unique molecular identifiers (one per individual cDNA molecule) were attached. TCRdb re-called the 5' RACE reads with MiXCR, one entry per CDR3 protein. Of over 50,000 distinct CDR3 sequences listed, roughly 8% are singletons. The sequencing sample was made of whole blood. J is TRBJ2-7 and V is TRBV27, with TRBD2 matching over 13 bases. This clonotype was obtained from an adult who was a healthcare worker with PCR-confirmed SARS-CoV-2 infection or an uninfected control (not recorded which). CDR3 coding DNA: TGTGCCAGCAGAGGACTAGCGGGAGATCCCTACGAGCAGTACTTC. Amino acid sequence: CASRGLAGDPYEQYF.